The 31 T cell receptor beta chains reported below all come from one sample, sequenced in a study of CD8+CD57+ T cells in acquired aplastic anemia. The study profiled TCR beta VDJ and CDR3 using genomic DNA as template. TCRdb reprocessed the reads via MiXCR and lists one record per CDR3 protein. The data hold about 100,000 distinct CDR3 sequences, with 40% to 65% observed a single time. The sample taken for sequencing was sorted CD4+, CD8+, or CD8+CD57+ T cells (not recorded which) from PBMCs. These receptors came from a human donor in good health, serving as a control.

This clonotype was counted many times. The chain joins TRBV14 to TRBJ2-7; D may be TRBD1 or TRBD2 (5 bases each). CDR3 size: 12 residues. The V gene lost 0 bases and the J gene lost 7 bases, with 7 bases spanning the gap. Germline V CDR1 and CDR2: SGHDN, FVKESK. The DNA of the CDR3 is TGTGCCAGCAGCCAAGAGGGGGTAGAGCAGTACTTC. As protein: CASSQEGVEQYF. Using reference TRBV14 and TRBJ2-7 for the parts outside the CDR3, the full variable domain is EAGVTQFPSHSVIEKGQTVTLRCDPISGHDNLYWYRRVMGKEIKFLLHFVKESKQDESGMPNNRFLAERTGGTYSTLKVQPAELEDSGVYFCASSQEGVEQYFGPGTRLTVT.

The chain is built from TRBV20-1 and TRBJ1-5; no firm D call. Germline assignment: CDR1 DFQATT and CDR2 SNEGSKA (reference sequence). Trimming removed 2 bases from V and 2 bases from J, with 4 bases in between. The CDR3 totals 12 residues. CDR3 nucleotide sequence: TGCAGTGCTAGACCTCGCAATCAGCCCCAGCATTTT. It specifies CSARPRNQPQHF.

The chain couples TRBV19 to TRBJ2-7; the D gene is possibly TRBD2 (6 bases). The CDR3 has 13 residues. Trimming took off 4 bases at V and 7 bases at J, with 14 bases between the two ends. The germline CDR1 and CDR2 sequences are LNHDA and SQIVND (reference sequence). The CDR3 spells CASSTGGLGEQYF. The CDR3 coding sequence is TGTGCCAGTAGTACCGGAGGGTTGGGGGAGCAGTACTTC. Combining the CDR3 with reference TRBV19 and TRBJ2-7 gives the whole variable domain DGGITQSPKYLFRKEGQNVTLSCEQNLNHDAMYWYRQDPGQGLRLIYYSQIVNDFQKGDIAEGYSVSREKKESFPLTVTSAQKNPTAFYLCASSTGGLGEQYFGPGTRLTVT.

The chain joins TRBV10-2 to TRBJ2-1, with 9 bases aligning to TRBD2. CDR3 length: 18 amino acids. Germline values: CDR1 WSHSY, CDR2 SAAADI. The trim removed 0 bases at V and 0 bases at J, leaving 6 bases unmatched. Here the CDR3 reads CASSESGSGGFSYNEQFF. CDR3 bases: TGCGCCAGCAGTGAGTCGGGTAGCGGGGGCTTCTCCTACAATGAGCAGTTCTTC.

This clonotype was observed a handful of times. The rearrangement links TRBV12-3 or TRBV12-4 to TRBJ1-5; tentative D call: TRBD1 (5 bases). Between the trimmed V and J ends, which lost 3 bases and 4 bases, there was a span of 7 bases. This CDR3 is built from 13 residues. The CDR3 sequence is CASSFAGNQPQHF. As DNA, the CDR3 is TGTGCCAGCAGTTTCGCAGGGAATCAGCCCCAGCATTTT.

This clonotype was recorded many times. The V and J genes are TRBV4-3 and TRBJ2-5; 7 bases line up with TRBD1. The CDR3 totals 14 residues. The J segment lost 2 bases and the V segment lost 2 bases, leaving 2 bases of the junction unmatched. Germline-derived CDR1 and CDR2 are LGHNA and YSLEER. Here the CDR3 reads CASSQTQGQETQYF. In DNA, the CDR3 is TGCGCCAGCAGCCAAACACAGGGGCAAGAGACCCAGTACTTC.

CDR3 DNA sequence: TGCGCCAGCAGTACCGGGACCACCCGTGGGCAGTACTTC. This codes for CASSTGTTRGQYF. The V call is TRBV10-2, the J call TRBJ2-7; D may be TRBD1 or TRBD2 (5 bases each). Looked up from germline, CDR1 is WSHSY and CDR2 is SAAADI. V was shortened by 5 bases and J by 9 bases, with 17 bases between the two germline ends. CDR3 length equals 13 residues.

In its sample, this clonotype was seen a few times. This chain joins TRBV15 and TRBJ2-7, with 8 bases matching TRBD2. The CDR3 has 15 amino acids. CDR1 and CDR2 from the germline V gene are LNHNV and YYDKDF (reference sequence). V was pared by 0 bases and J by 0 bases, with 1 base of the junction left unmatched. Written as DNA, the CDR3 is TGTGCCACCAGCAGAGAGAGCGGGGGCTCCTACGAGCAGTACTTC. This codes for CATSRESGGSYEQYF.

The chain is built from TRBV9 and TRBJ2-7; perhaps TRBD1 as D (6 bases). Germline V gene sequence: CDR1 SGDLS, CDR2 YYNGEE. There are 14 residues in the CDR3. The V end lost 0 bases, the J end lost 2 bases, and 9 bases lay between the germline ends. The CDR3 coding sequence is TGTGCCAGCAGCGTAGGAGGACAGACCTACGAGCAGTACGTC. It translates to CASSVGGQTYEQYV.

This clonotype has ten or more counts. The chain combines TRBV9 with TRBJ2-1; 10 bases line up with TRBD2. The CDR3 is 15 residues long. J was trimmed by 8 bases and V by 0 bases; bases with no gene match: 5. Germline V lookup: CDR1 SGDLS, CDR2 YYNGEE. In nucleotides, the CDR3 is TGTGCCAGCAGCGTAGTGCAAGCGGGGGGGGATGAGCAGTTCTTC. Residues: CASSVVQAGGDEQFF.

V gene TRBV7-9 combines with J gene TRBJ2-1; TRBD1 matches at 9 bases. The CDR3 is made up of 13 amino acids. In germline, CDR1 is SEHNR, CDR2 FQNEAQ (reference sequence). Trimming removed 8 bases from V and 7 bases from J; junction bases left unmatched: 6. The DNA of the CDR3 is TGTGCCAGCCACAGGGGGCTAGGGAATGAGCAGTTCTTC. It encodes CASHRGLGNEQFF.

This chain connects TRBV29-1 to TRBJ1-1; D remains unclear. Germline lookup yields CDR1 SQVTM and CDR2 ANQGSEA. This CDR3 has 12 amino acids. The ends were cut back, 0 bases at V and 3 bases at J, with 5 bases in the middle. The CDR3 nucleotides read TGCAGCGTTGAAGATCGGGACACTGAAGCTTTCTTT. Translating gives CSVEDRDTEAFF.

This clonotype has only a few counts. A junction end diverges from the germline sequence, so it may reflect a read error. V is TRBV2 and J is TRBJ2-7; 9 bases match TRBD1. CDR1 SNHLY and CDR2 FYNNEI come from the germline V gene. There are 12 residues in the CDR3. The DNA of the CDR3 is TGTGCCAGCAGTTTACAGGGGGCGGGTAATGACTTC. Its translation: CASSLQGAGNDF.

This clonotype was seen at least ten times. This chain joins TRBV2 and TRBJ2-1, with a weak D call TRBD1 (5 bases). The germline V and J ends were trimmed by 5 bases and 10 bases, with 9 bases remaining between them. Germline CDR1 and CDR2: SNHLY and FYNNEI. The CDR3 contains 11 residues. The DNA of the CDR3 is TGTGCCAGCAGTATTAACAGGGAGCAGTTCTTC. Protein product: CASSINREQFF. Full variable domain (outside the CDR3, taken from reference TRBV2 and TRBJ2-1): EPEVTQTPSHQVTQMGQEVILRCVPISNHLYFYWYRQILGQKVEFLVSFYNNEISEKSEIFDDQFSVERPDGSNFTLKIRSTKLEDSAMYFCASSINREQFFGPGTRLTVL.

This clonotype was recorded once. The chain recombines TRBV25-1 with TRBJ1-1; no clear D gene. This CDR3 has 15 amino acids. With 4 bases removed from V and 6 bases from J, the gap between germline ends came to 18 bases. Per germline, CDR1 MGHDK and CDR2 SYGVNS. CDR3 coding DNA: TGTGCCAGCAGTGGAGCCCTGACACCGGTTGCTGAAGCTTTCTTT. This sequence encodes CASSGALTPVAEAFF.

Ten or more counts support this clonotype. The chain recombines TRBV5-6 with TRBJ1-5, with 7 bases lining up with TRBD1. The CDR3 contains 17 residues. CDR1 is SGHDT and CDR2 is YYEEEE in the germline V gene. V shed 3 bases and J 3 bases; nucleotides not matched to a gene: 12. The CDR3 DNA is TGTGCCAGCAGCTCGACGGGCGGGACAGCGAACAATCAGCCCCAGCATTTT. Its translation is CASSSTGGTANNQPQHF.

In its sample, this clonotype was seen many times. The chain has TRBV19 and TRBJ1-5; a possible D gene is TRBD1 (6 bases). The germline V gene encodes CDR1 LNHDA and CDR2 SQIVND (reference sequence). Between the trimmed V and J ends, which lost 5 bases and 1 base, there was a span of 12 bases. The CDR3 runs to 15 residues. This CDR3 reads CASSDWTESNQPQHF. CDR3 bases: TGTGCCAGTAGTGACTGGACAGAAAGCAATCAGCCCCAGCATTTT.

Concerning this clonotype itself: A single base separates this from a much larger clone, so it may be a read error. This chain links TRBV6-1 with TRBJ1-1, with a weak D call TRBD1 (5 bases). Germline loops: CDR1 MNHNS, CDR2 SASEGT. The CDR3 length is 13 residues. Trimming cost V 7 bases and J 2 bases, with 11 bases left between them. The DNA of the CDR3 is TGTGCCAGCACTGATGGGGGAAACACTGAAGCTTTCTTT. Amino acids: CASTDGGNTEAFF.

V usage is TRBV9 and J usage is TRBJ1-6, with D unresolved. The CDR3 has 17 amino acids. The V and J ends lost 3 bases and 6 bases respectively, with 19 bases between them. Germline CDR1 and CDR2: SGDLS and YYNGEE. For the CDR3, the DNA is TGTGCCAGCAGCGGGCATCCGGCCACAGCTAGTAATTCACCCCTCCACTTT. This translates into CASSGHPATASNSPLHF.

The rearrangement links TRBV2 to TRBJ2-7; maybe TRBD1 (5 bases). The germline V and J ends were trimmed by 7 bases and 3 bases, with 16 bases remaining between them. The CDR3 runs 14 residues. The germline CDR1 and CDR2 sequences are SNHLY and FYNNEI. Here the CDR3 DNA reads TGTGCCAGCAAGCGCGAAGCAGGGTTCTACGAGCAGTACTTC. Its translation is CASKREAGFYEQYF.

This clonotype was found many times. The J gene is TRBJ1-1, the V gene TRBV13, with D possibly being TRBD1 (5 bases). The CDR3 has 13 amino acids. V lost 0 bases, J lost 8 bases, and 10 bases lay in between. Per the germline V gene, CDR1 is PRHDT and CDR2 is FYEKMQ (reference sequence). The CDR3 nucleotides read TGTGCCAGCAGCTTAGGTTCCCAGGGAGAAGCTTTCTTT. Its protein is CASSLGSQGEAFF.

This clonotype occurred many times. This chain joins TRBV15 and TRBJ2-1, with D possibly being TRBD2 (5 bases). This CDR3 has 14 amino acids. V was clipped by 1 base and J by 5 bases, with 9 bases between them. Germline V gene sequence: CDR1 LNHNV, CDR2 YYDKDF (reference sequence). This chain's CDR3 is CATSRGGEHNEQFF. For the CDR3, the DNA is TGTGCCACCAGCAGAGGTGGGGAGCACAATGAGCAGTTCTTC.

DNA of the CDR3: TGTGCCAGCAGCGCCCGAGGGTTTTCACCCCTCCACTTT. Protein sequence: CASSARGFSPLHF. The chain recombines TRBV7-2 with TRBJ1-6; D is unresolved. The CDR3 is made up of 13 amino acids. V lost 5 bases and J lost 9, with 11 bases in between. Germline loops: CDR1 SGHTA, CDR2 FQGNSA.

This clonotype was seen only a few times. The chain joins TRBV25-1 to TRBJ2-7; D possibly uses TRBD1 or TRBD2 (6 bases each). V lost 4 bases and J lost 6, with 13 bases in between. Germline V gene lookup returns CDR1 MGHDK and CDR2 SYGVNS. The CDR3 has 13 residues. The CDR3 nucleotides are TGTGCCAGCAGTGGGGGGGCCTCGAGCGAGCAGTACTTC. Protein: CASSGGASSEQYF.

J is TRBJ2-7 and V is TRBV7-9; D remains ambiguous. The V gene lost 2 bases and the J gene lost 5 bases, with 7 bases spanning the gap. Germline lookup yields CDR1 SEHNR and CDR2 FQNEAQ (reference sequence). This CDR3 is 12 amino acids long. CDR3 amino acids: CASSLPPDEQYF. In DNA form, the CDR3 reads TGTGCCAGCAGCTTACCCCCCGACGAGCAGTACTTC. Full variable domain (remainder filled in from reference TRBV7-9 and TRBJ2-7): DTGVSQNPRHKITKRGQNVTFRCDPISEHNRLYWYRQTLGQGPEFLTYFQNEAQLEKSRLLSDRFSAERPKGSFSTLEIQRTEQGDSAMYLCASSLPPDEQYFGPGTRLTVT.

Notes on this clonotype: A much larger clone differs from this one at a single base, so this may be a read error. This CDR3 is CASSEGHATNERLFF. CDR3 DNA: TGTGCCAGCAGCGAAGGGCATGCAACTAATGAAAGACTGTTTTTT. The chain joins TRBV13 to TRBJ1-4, with no clear D. The germline CDR1 and CDR2 sequences are PRHDT and FYEKMQ (reference sequence). This CDR3 contains 15 residues.

Concerning this clonotype itself: Germline is not matched at one junction end, which may reflect a read error. This rearrangement joins TRBV15 to TRBJ2-3, with 7 nucleotides matching TRBD1. Germline lookup yields CDR1 LNHNV and CDR2 YYDKDF (reference sequence). The CDR3 sequence is 16 residues long. Here the CDR3 reads CATSGDDRASTDTQYF. The CDR3 DNA reads as TGTGCCACCAGCGGAGACGACAGGGCTAGCACAGATACGCAGTATTTT.

This clonotype occurred once. V usage is TRBV7-2 and J usage is TRBJ1-6; no definite D call. The V gene's germline CDR1 is SGHTA and CDR2 FQGNSA. The CDR3 runs 14 residues. V lost 1 base to trimming and J lost 5 bases, with 6 bases between them. The chain's CDR3 is CASSLGHHNSPLHF. The CDR3 bases are TGTGCCAGCAGCTTAGGGCATCATAATTCACCCCTCCACTTT.

The table lists this clonotype with many counts. The rearrangement links TRBV6-1 to TRBJ2-7; 11 bases agree with TRBD1. This CDR3 is 18 amino acids long. CDR1 and CDR2 (germline): MNHNS, SASEGT. V shed 1 base, J shed 4 bases, and the junction held 12 bases outside the gene matches. In DNA, the CDR3 is TGTGCCAGCAGTGAAGTAGGGTCTAGTGGGACAGGGGGGTACGAGCAGTACTTC. Its protein is CASSEVGSSGTGGYEQYF.

This clonotype has more than one count but fewer than ten. The gene calls are TRBV20-1 and TRBJ1-1; D remains ambiguous. There are 11 residues in the CDR3. The germline gives CDR1 DFQATT, CDR2 SNEGSKA (reference sequence). V lost 3 bases and J 1 base, leaving 3 bases between the germline ends. For the CDR3, the DNA is TGCAGTGCTAGGGAGAACACTGAAGCTTTCTTT. Protein product: CSARENTEAFF.

The V and J genes are TRBV24-1 and TRBJ2-3; 11 bases are a match to TRBD1. CDR1 KGHDR and CDR2 SFDVKD come from the germline V gene. The V and J ends lost 3 bases and 6 bases, in that order; junction bases with no gene match: 4. The CDR3 spans 15 residues. The CDR3 DNA is TGTGCCACCAGTGATGCCCGGACAGGGGGCGATACGCAGTATTTT. It encodes CATSDARTGGDTQYF.